The rows below give T cell receptor beta chains drawn from one sample of a study of neurological immune-mediated disorders. Via MiXCR, TCRdb re-called the 5' RACE reads, giving one row per CDR3 protein. The sample consists of tens of thousands of distinct CDR3 sequences, less than 5.5% of them appearing once. Sample: PBMCs. Receptors originate from a man aged 25-40 years with multiple sclerosis. Each CDR3 is given with its conserved first and last residue. Each record gives: V gene, clone size, D gene, J gene, CDR3 DNA, CDR3 protein. A D gene is named only where the DNA matches it firmly. Not all rows give a size; the values are once, few, many and, for expanded clones, a class.

>TRBV29-1|NA|NA|TRBJ1-4
TGCAGCGCCCGCGCTGTAACTAATGAAAAACTGTTTTTT
CSARAVTNEKLFF
>TRBV20-1|NA|NA|TRBJ2-1
TGCAGTGCTAGAGATCTGGGCCAGGGAGACAATGAGCAGTTCTTC
CSARDLGQGDNEQFF
>TRBV20-1|many|NA|TRBJ1-1
TGCAGTTGCAGGGGTGGGGGCCAGGGCGCTAGTGAAGCTTTCTTT
CSCRGGGQGASEAFF
>TRBV28|NA|NA|TRBJ1-6
TGTGCCAGCAGTCTTGCCACCGGTAATTTCGGCCCATTATTAGGACCCCTCCACTTT
CASSLATGNFGPLLGPLHF
>TRBV10-3|many|NA|TRBJ1-1
TGTGCCATCCGCAGTAGGGGGGCGGCTGAAGCTTTCTTT
CAIRSRGAAEAFF
>TRBV7-9|many|NA|TRBJ1-4
TGTGCCAGCAGCTTTCACTCGCAGGAAAAACTGTTTTTT
CASSFHSQEKLFF
>TRBV5-5|many|NA|TRBJ1-1
TGTGCCAGCAGCTTGATAGGTAACACTGAAGCTTTCTTT
CASSLIGNTEAFF
>TRBV4-1|many|TRBD1|TRBJ2-7
TGCGCCAGCAGCCAAGATCCGCTCCGGGACAGGGGCAACGAGCAGTACTTC
CASSQDPLRDRGNEQYF
>TRBV18|few|NA|TRBJ1-3
TGTGCCAGCTCACCGACAGAGGGATCTGGAAACACCATATATTTT
CASSPTEGSGNTIYF
>TRBV7-2|few|TRBD2|TRBJ2-1
TGTGCCAGCAGCTCCCGGGGGCTAGCGGGCAATGAGCAGTTCTTC
CASSSRGLAGNEQFF
>TRBV7-8|few|TRBD1|TRBJ2-6
TGTGCCAGCAGCCTCCGGGACAGGGGGCTTCTGGGTGGGGCCAACGTCCTGACTTTC
CASSLRDRGLLGGANVLTF
>TRBV6-2/TRBV6-3|few|NA|TRBJ2-2
TGTGCCAGCAGGGTCTTTGGACTTAACACCGGGGAGCTGTTTTTT
CASRVFGLNTGELFF
>TRBV2|many|TRBD1|TRBJ1-1
TGTGCCAGCAGCGTGCAGGGGGCGACGAGCACTGAAGCTTTCTTT
CASSVQGATSTEAFF
>TRBV12-3/TRBV12-4|NA|NA|TRBJ1-4
TGTGCCAGCAGTGATAACAGGTCTGCAAAACTGTTTTTT
CASSDNRSAKLFF
>TRBV20-1|NA|NA|TRBJ1-2
TGCAGTGCTAGAGATGGGGTCCAGGCAGGTGTAACTAACTATGGCTACACCTTC
CSARDGVQAGVTNYGYTF
>TRBV5-1|few|NA|TRBJ2-3
TGCGCCACGCGCAAACCTAGCACAGATACGCAGTATTTT
CATRKPSTDTQYF
>TRBV5-1|many|TRBD2|TRBJ2-5
TGCGCCAGCAGCCCCGGGGGGATGGAGACCCAGTACTTC
CASSPGGMETQYF
>TRBV4-1|many|TRBD1|TRBJ1-2
TGCGCCAGCAGCCTGGGACAGGGGGCCTCTTGGAGTGGCTACACCTTC
CASSLGQGASWSGYTF
>TRBV5-1|many|TRBD2|TRBJ2-1
TGCGCCAGCAGCTCCCGGATTAGCGGGGGGTTGTCCTACAATGAGCAGTTCTTC
CASSSRISGGLSYNEQFF
>TRBV20-1|many|NA|TRBJ1-2
TGCAGTGCCCCAGACGGACTCTCACTCTCCCATGGCTACACCTTC
CSAPDGLSLSHGYTF
>TRBV5-1|NA|TRBD1|TRBJ1-2
TGCGCCAGCAGTCCTCCTCCATTGCAGGGGGCTATATTTAACGGCTACACCTTC
CASSPPPLQGAIFNGYTF
>TRBV29-1|many|NA|TRBJ1-2
TGCAGCGTTGAGACAGCTAACTATGGCTACACCTTC
CSVETANYGYTF